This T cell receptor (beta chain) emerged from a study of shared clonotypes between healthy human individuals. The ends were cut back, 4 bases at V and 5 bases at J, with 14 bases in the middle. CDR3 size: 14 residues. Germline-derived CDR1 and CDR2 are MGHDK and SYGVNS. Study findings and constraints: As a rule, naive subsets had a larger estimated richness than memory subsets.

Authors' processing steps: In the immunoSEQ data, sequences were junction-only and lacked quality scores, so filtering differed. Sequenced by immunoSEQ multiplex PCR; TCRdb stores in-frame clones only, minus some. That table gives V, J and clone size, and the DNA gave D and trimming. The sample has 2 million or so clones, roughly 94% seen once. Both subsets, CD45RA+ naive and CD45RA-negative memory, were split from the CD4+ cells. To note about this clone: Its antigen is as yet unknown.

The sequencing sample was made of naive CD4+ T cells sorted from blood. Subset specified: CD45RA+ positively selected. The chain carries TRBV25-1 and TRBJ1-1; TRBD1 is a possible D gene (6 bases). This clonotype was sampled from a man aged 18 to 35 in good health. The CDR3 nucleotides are TGTGCCAGCAGTGTTGCCAGGGGAGGGACTGAAGCTTTCTTT. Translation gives CASSVARGGTEAFF. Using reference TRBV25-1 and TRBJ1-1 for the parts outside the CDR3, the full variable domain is EADIYQTPRYLVIGTGKKITLECSQTMGHDKMYWYQQDPGMELHLIHYSYGVNSTEKGDLSSESTVSRIRTEHFPLTLESARPSHTSQYLCASSVARGGTEAFFGQGTRLTVV.